This passage covers 8 T cell receptor beta chains from one sample sequenced in a study of T-cell memory formation after mild COVID-19. TCRdb processed the 5' RACE reads anew with MiXCR; each CDR3 protein has one entry. This sample yields about 160,000 distinct CDR3 sequences, of which less than 40% are seen a single time; about 11% belongs to the top ten. Source material: PBMCs or a T cell subset sorted from them (not recorded which). The receptors derive from an adult woman who had mild COVID-19 (a few samples of this study predate the infection). Cell type and time point are not known.

The CDR3 DNA is TGTGCCAGCAGTTACTCGGACTACTCTGGGGCCAACGTCCTGACTTTC. This gives the protein CASSYSDYSGANVLTF. The rearrangement uses TRBV6-5 and TRBJ2-6; perhaps TRBD2 as D (6 bases). This CDR3 is 16 amino acids long. V shed 0 bases and J shed 0 bases, with 6 bases lying between them. From germline, CDR1 is MNHEY and CDR2 SVGAGI.

This clonotype has only one observation. CDR3 in amino acids: CASSQTRLAGSIVEQFF. The CDR3 nucleotides are TGCGCCAGCAGCCAAACCCGACTAGCGGGGAGCATAGTAGAGCAGTTCTTC. The V call is TRBV4-1, the J call TRBJ2-1; 11 positions match TRBD2. Germline V lookup: CDR1 MGHRA, CDR2 YSYEKL. The CDR3 covers 17 residues. The V segment lost 2 bases and the J segment 10 bases; nucleotides outside the gene matches: 13.

This chain links TRBV3-1 with TRBJ2-2; D not certain. Germline lookup yields CDR1 LGHDT and CDR2 YNNKEL (reference sequence). The CDR3 is 13 amino acids. Between the trimmed V and J ends, which lost 5 bases and 7 bases, there was a span of 11 bases. The CDR3 nucleotides read TGTGCCAGCAGCAAAGCACTTTTCGGGGAGCTGTTTTTT. Encoded protein: CASSKALFGELFF. Variable domain in full (rest from reference TRBV3-1 and TRBJ2-2): DTAVSQTPKYLVTQMGNDKSIKCEQNLGHDTMYWYKQDSKKFLKIMFSYNNKELIINETVPNRFSPKSPDKAHLNLHINSLELGDSAVYFCASSKALFGELFFGEGSRLTVL.

The J gene is TRBJ1-5, the V gene TRBV7-8; a weak D match, TRBD1 (5 bases). This CDR3 is 17 amino acids long. V dropped 5 bases and J dropped 3 bases, with 20 bases sitting between them. Germline V gene sequence: CDR1 SGHVS, CDR2 FQNEAQ. The CDR3 DNA follows: TGTGCCAGCAGCCGAGACAGAATGGGGGTCGACAATCAGCCCCAGCATTTT. It translates to CASSRDRMGVDNQPQHF.

This rearrangement joins TRBV7-3 to TRBJ2-1; no firm D call. Deletions cut 5 bases from V and 6 bases from J, with 8 bases between. This CDR3 contains 12 residues. CDR1 and CDR2 (germline): SGHTA, FQGTGA. CDR3 residues: CASSPDFNEQFF. The CDR3 nucleotides read TGTGCCAGCAGCCCCGACTTCAATGAGCAGTTCTTC.

The chain is built from TRBV7-3 and TRBJ2-1; no clear D. This CDR3 contains 13 residues. V lost 2 bases and J lost 4, with 6 bases in between. CDR1 is SGHTA and CDR2 is FQGTGA in the germline V gene. As DNA, the CDR3 is TGTGCCAGCAGCTTACTGCAGTACAATGAGCAGTTCTTC. It is translated as CASSLLQYNEQFF.

This clonotype was observed a few times. The genes are TRBV2 and TRBJ2-1, with D unclear. V was shortened by 4 bases and J by 6 bases, with 10 bases between the two germline ends. The CDR3 has 13 amino acids. CDR1 is SNHLY, CDR2 FYNNEI, per germline. The CDR3 DNA is TGTGCCAGCAGTGGAGATGGGGTCAATGAGCAGTTCTTC. The encoded protein is CASSGDGVNEQFF.

V and J are TRBV9 and TRBJ1-3, with D possibly being TRBD1 (5 bases). V was pared by 4 bases and J by 0 bases, with 17 bases between. The V gene's germline CDR1 is SGDLS and CDR2 YYNGEE. The CDR3 is made up of 17 amino acids. The CDR3 DNA reads TGTGCCAGCAGCCTCAGCTTGGCAGGGCGCTCTGGAAACACCATATATTTT. Its protein product is CASSLSLAGRSGNTIYF.